This entry concerns a single T cell receptor (beta chain). The sample comes from a study of T cell changes during pregnancy in multiple sclerosis. Clones were read by immunoSEQ multiplex PCR, and TCRdb kept only the in-frame ones, dropping some. The sample holds about 51,000 clones, approximately 90% seen once. The clonotype originates from a female donor with multiple sclerosis, enrolled in a pregnancy study. Sequenced here: CD8+ T cells from peripheral blood mononuclear cells, sampled in the second trimester of pregnancy.

As DNA, the CDR3 is TGCGCCAGCAGCCAAGATCCTAGCGGGCCTAGCACAGATACGCAGTATTTT. This codes for CASSQDPSGPSTDTQYF. The chain has TRBV4-3 and TRBJ2-3, with 8 bases matching TRBD2. Trimming took 0 bases from V and 0 from J; bases not matched to a gene: 5. This CDR3 region has 17 residues. Germline-derived CDR1 and CDR2 are LGHNA and YSLEER.